A selection of T cell receptor beta chains follows, all from one sample in a study of monozygotic twins with inflammatory bowel disease. Each CDR3 protein gets one entry in TCRdb, which reprocessed the 5' RACE reads and gives no DNA. The sample holds around 380,000 distinct CDR3 sequences. The sample taken for sequencing was blood. These receptors were taken from a human donor with ulcerative colitis or Crohn's disease, or a healthy co-twin of an affected twin (not recorded which). The CDR3 runs from the conserved cysteine through the conserved F or W.

j_call | v_call | cdr3_aa
TRBJ2-3 | TRBV24-1 | CATSASGVTDTQYF
TRBJ2-1 | TRBV9 | CASSVTGTSGSSIEQFF
TRBJ1-1 | TRBV19 | CASRARVTEAFF
TRBJ1-5 | TRBV12-3/TRBV12-4 | CASSPLTGLDQPQHF
TRBJ2-1 | TRBV6-5 | CASSYSGGRGDHYNEQFF
TRBJ2-3 | TRBV7-3 | CASSLTGVGTDTQYF
TRBJ2-7 | TRBV7-2 | CASSLGLAGGFPYEQYF
TRBJ2-7 | TRBV12-3/TRBV12-4 | CASSYLTPSYEQYF
TRBJ1-4 | TRBV7-2 | CASSSRTVLGEKLFF
TRBJ2-7 | TRBV27 | CASAIGTGAYEQYF
TRBJ2-7 | TRBV2 | CASSEAGRYEQYF
TRBJ2-1 | TRBV20-1 | CSAPVLAGALEQFF
TRBJ2-1 | TRBV27 | CASSLNWGAGVYNEQFF
TRBJ1-2 | TRBV12-3/TRBV12-4 | CASSLAGVGATYGYTF
TRBJ1-5 | TRBV29-1 | CSVEDGASEGSSNQPQHF
TRBJ1-1 | TRBV7-9 | CASSLLGGTEAFF
TRBJ2-7 | TRBV6-1 | CASSDVPYEQYF
TRBJ2-2 | TRBV5-1 | CASRPGDRNTGELFF
TRBJ1-1 | TRBV24-1 | CATSDLPLLVDTEAFF
TRBJ1-6 | TRBV11-2 | CASSLETGASGQSLHF
TRBJ1-2 | TRBV5-1 | CASSAVQDSLYGYTF
TRBJ2-5 | TRBV6-6 | CASSYSLAGATQYF
TRBJ2-7 | TRBV10-3 | CAIRSDVGTSGTASYEQYF